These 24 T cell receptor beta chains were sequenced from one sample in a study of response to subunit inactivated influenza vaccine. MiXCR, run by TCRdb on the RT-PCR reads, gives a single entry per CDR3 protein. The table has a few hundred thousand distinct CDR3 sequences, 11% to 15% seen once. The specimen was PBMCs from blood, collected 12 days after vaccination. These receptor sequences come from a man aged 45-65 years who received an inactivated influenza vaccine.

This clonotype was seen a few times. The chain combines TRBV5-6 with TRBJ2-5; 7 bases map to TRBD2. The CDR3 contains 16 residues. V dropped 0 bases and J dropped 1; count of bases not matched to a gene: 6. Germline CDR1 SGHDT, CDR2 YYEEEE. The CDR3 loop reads CASSLDGRGTQETQYF. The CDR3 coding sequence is TGTGCCAGCAGCTTGGACGGGCGGGGGACCCAAGAGACCCAGTACTTC.

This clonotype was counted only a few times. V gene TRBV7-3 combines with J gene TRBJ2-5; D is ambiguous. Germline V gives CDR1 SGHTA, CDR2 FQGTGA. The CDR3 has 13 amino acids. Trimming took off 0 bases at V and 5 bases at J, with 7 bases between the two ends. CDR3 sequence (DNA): TGTGCCAGCAGCTTAACCTCTACCGAGACCCAGTACTTC. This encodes CASSLTSTETQYF.

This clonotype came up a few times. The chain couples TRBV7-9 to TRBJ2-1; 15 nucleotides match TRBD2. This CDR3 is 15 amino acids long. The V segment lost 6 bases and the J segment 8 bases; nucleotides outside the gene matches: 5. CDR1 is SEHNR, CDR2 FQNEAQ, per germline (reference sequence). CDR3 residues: CASRSGTSGGHEQFF. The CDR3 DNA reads TGTGCCAGCAGGAGCGGGACTAGCGGGGGGCATGAGCAGTTCTTC.

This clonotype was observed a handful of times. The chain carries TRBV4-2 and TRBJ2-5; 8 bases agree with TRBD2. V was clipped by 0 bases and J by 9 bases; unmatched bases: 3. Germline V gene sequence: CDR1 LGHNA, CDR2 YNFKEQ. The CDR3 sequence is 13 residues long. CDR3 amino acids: CASSQEFSGAQYF. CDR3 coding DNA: TGTGCCAGCAGCCAAGAATTTAGCGGGGCCCAGTACTTC.

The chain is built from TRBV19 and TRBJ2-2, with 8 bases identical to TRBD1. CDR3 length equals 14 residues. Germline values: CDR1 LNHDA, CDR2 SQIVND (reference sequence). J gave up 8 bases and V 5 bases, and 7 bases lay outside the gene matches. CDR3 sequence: CASSSTGDIGELFF. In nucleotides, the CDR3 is TGTGCCAGTAGTTCGACAGGGGATATTGGGGAGCTGTTTTTT.

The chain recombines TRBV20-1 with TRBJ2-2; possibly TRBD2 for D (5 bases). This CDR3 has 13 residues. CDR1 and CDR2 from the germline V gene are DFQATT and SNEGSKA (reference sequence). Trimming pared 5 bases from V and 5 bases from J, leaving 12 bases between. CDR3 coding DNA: TGCAGTGCTTTAAGGTCGGGAACCGGGGAGCTGTTTTTT. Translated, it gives CSALRSGTGELFF.

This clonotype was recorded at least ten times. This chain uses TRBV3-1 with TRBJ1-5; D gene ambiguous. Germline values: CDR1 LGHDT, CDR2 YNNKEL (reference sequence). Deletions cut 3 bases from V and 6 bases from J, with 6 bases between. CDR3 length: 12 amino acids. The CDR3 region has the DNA TGTGCCAGCAGCCAGGGTGTTCAGCCCCAGCATTTT. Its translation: CASSQGVQPQHF.

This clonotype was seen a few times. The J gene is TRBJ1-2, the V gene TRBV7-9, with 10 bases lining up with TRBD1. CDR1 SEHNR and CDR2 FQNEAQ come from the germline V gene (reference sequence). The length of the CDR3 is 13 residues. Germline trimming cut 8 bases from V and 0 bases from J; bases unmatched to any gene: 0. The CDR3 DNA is TGTGCCAGCGGACAGGGGGCTAACTATGGCTACACCTTC. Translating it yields CASGQGANYGYTF.

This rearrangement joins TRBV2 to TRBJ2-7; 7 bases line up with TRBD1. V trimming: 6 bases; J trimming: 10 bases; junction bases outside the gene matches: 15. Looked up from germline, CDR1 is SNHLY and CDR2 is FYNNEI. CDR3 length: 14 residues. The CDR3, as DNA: TGTGCCAGCAGAACGACAGGGAGCGGCGGGCGTCAGTACTTC. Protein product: CASRTTGSGGRQYF.

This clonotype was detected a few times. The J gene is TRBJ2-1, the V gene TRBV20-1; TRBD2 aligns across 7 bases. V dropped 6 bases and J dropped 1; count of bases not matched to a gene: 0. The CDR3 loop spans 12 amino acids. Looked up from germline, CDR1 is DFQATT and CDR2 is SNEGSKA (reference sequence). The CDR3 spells CSAAGSYNEQFF. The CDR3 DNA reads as TGCAGTGCAGCGGGGTCCTACAATGAGCAGTTCTTC.

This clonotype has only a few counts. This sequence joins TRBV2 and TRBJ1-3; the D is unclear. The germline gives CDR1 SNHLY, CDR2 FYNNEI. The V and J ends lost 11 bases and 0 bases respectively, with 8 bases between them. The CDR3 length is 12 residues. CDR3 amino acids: CAYKASGNTIYF. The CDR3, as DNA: TGTGCCTACAAAGCCTCTGGAAACACCATATATTTT.

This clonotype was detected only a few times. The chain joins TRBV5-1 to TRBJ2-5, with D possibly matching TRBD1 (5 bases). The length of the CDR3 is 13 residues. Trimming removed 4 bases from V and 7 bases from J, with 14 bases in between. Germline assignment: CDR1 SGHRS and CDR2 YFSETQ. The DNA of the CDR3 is TGCGCCAGCAGCGACAAGGGGTCGGGGACCCAGTACTTC. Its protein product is CASSDKGSGTQYF.

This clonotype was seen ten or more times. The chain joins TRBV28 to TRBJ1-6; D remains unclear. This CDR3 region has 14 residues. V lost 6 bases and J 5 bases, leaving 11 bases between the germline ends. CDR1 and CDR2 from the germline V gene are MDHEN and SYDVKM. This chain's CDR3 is CASSRPIDNSPLHF. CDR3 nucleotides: TGTGCCAGCAGCCGGCCGATAGATAATTCACCCCTCCACTTT. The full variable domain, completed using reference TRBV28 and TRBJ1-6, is DVKVTQSSRYLVKRTGEKVFLECVQDMDHENMFWYRQDPGLGLRLIYFSYDVKMKEKGDIPEGYSVSREKKERFSLILESASTNQTSMYLCASSRPIDNSPLHFGNGTRLTVT.

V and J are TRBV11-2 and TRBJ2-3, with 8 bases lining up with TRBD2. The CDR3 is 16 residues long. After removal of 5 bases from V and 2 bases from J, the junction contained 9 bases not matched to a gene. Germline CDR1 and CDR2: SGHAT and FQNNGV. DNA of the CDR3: TGTGCCAGCAGCGAGGTACTAGCGGATTACACAGATACGCAGTATTTT. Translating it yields CASSEVLADYTDTQYF.

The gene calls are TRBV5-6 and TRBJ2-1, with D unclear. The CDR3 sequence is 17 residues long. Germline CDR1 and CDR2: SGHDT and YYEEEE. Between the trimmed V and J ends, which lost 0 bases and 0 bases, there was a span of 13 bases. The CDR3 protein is CASSLEAWFSSYNEQFF. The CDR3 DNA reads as TGTGCCAGCAGCTTGGAAGCGTGGTTTAGCTCCTACAATGAGCAGTTCTTC. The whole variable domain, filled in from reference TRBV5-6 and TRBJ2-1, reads DAGVTQSPTHLIKTRGQQVTLRCSPKSGHDTVSWYQQALGQGPQFIFQYYEEEERQRGNFPDRFSGHQFPNYSSELNVNALLLGDSALYLCASSLEAWFSSYNEQFFGPGTRLTVL.

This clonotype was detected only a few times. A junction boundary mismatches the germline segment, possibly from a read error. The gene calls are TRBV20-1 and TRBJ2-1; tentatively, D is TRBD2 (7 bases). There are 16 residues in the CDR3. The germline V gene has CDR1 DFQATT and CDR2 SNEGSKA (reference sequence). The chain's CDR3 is CSARVGGGQAANEQFF. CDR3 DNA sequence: TGCAGTGCCAGAGTGGGAGGGGGGCAGGCGGCGAATGAGCAGTTCTTC.

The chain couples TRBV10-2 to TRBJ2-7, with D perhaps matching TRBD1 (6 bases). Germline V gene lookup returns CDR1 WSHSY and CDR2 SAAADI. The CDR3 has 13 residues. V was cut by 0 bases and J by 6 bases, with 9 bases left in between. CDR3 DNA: TGCGCCAGCAGTGAGTCAGTCAGGGGCGAGCAGTACTTC. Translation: CASSESVRGEQYF.

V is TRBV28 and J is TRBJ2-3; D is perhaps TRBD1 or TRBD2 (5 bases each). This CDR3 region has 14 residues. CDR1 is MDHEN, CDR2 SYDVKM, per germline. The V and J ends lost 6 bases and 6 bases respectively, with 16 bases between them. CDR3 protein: CASRTDFGVDTQYF. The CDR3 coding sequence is TGTGCCAGCAGGACAGACTTCGGGGTGGATACGCAGTATTTT.

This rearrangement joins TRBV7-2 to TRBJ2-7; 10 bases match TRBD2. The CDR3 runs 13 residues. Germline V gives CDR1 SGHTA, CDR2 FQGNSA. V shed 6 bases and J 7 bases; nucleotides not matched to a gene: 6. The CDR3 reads CASRTAGGPEQYF. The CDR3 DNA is TGTGCCAGCAGGACAGCGGGGGGGCCTGAGCAGTACTTC.

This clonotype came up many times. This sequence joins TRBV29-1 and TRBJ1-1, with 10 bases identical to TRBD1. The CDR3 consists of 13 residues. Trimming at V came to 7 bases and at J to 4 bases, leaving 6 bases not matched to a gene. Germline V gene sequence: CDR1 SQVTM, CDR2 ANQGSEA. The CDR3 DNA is TGCAGCGCAAGACAGGGGGCGGGCACTGAAGCTTTCTTT. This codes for CSARQGAGTEAFF.

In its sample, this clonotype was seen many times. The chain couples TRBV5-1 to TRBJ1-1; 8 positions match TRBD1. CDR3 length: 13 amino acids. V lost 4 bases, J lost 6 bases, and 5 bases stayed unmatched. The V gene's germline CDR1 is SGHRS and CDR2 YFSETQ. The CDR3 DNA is TGCGCCAGCAGCCCCCAGGGGGCTTCTGAAGCTTTCTTT. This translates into CASSPQGASEAFF.

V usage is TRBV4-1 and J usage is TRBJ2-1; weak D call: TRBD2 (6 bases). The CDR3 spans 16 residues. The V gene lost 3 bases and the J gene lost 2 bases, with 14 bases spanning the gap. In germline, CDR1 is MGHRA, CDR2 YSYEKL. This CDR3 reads CASSQASVLPYNEQFF. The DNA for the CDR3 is TGCGCCAGCAGCCAGGCTAGCGTCCTACCCTACAATGAGCAGTTCTTC.

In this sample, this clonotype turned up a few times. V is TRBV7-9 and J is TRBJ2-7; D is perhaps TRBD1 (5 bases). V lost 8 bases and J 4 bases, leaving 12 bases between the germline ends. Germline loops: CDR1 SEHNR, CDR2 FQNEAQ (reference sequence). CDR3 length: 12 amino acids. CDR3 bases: TGTGCCAGCGCTCAGGGAAGTTACGAGCAGTACTTC. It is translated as CASAQGSYEQYF.

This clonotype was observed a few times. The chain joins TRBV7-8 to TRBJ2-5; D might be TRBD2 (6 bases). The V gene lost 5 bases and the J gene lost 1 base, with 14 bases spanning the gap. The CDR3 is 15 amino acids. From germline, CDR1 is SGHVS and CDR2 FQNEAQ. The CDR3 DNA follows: TGTGCCAGCAGCCCAAGCGGGCGGATCCAAGAGACCCAGTACTTC. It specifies CASSPSGRIQETQYF. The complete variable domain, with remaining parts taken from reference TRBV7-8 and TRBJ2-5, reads GAGVSQSPRYKVAKRGQDVALRCDPISGHVSLFWYQQALGQGPEFLTYFQNEAQLDKSGLPSDRFFAERPEGSVSTLKIQRTQQEDSAVYLCASSPSGRIQETQYFGPGTRLLVL.